This T cell receptor (beta chain) was sequenced during a study of cytomegalovirus exposure and HLA in healthy donors. Study summary: There were approximately 85 million unique TCRs (from HLA-typed donors) in an early data release.

Primers included in the PCR were 60 Vbeta and 13 Jbeta primers. TCRdb keeps only in-frame clones here, not all; method: immunoSEQ multiplex PCR. The sample yields 150,000 to 200,000 clones, over 65% seen once. Study-wide results and limits: A later analysis appeared to link common viral pathogens to several of the most significant clusters. In a later analysis, TCR beta V- and J-gene trimming showed a link to a missense DCLRE1C variant.

This clone appeared a single time. Its antigen is as yet unknown. This TCR was recovered from a man in his forties in good health and CMV-seropositive. Sequencing was carried out using PBMCs.

CDR3 sequence reads: CASSPQMYQETQYF. The DNA of the CDR3 is TGTGCCAGCAGTCCACAAATGTACCAAGAGACCCAGTACTTC. The rearrangement links TRBV7-9 to TRBJ2-5; D remains ambiguous. The germline CDR1 and CDR2 sequences are SEHNR and FQNEAQ (reference sequence). There are 14 residues in the CDR3. V was cut by 6 bases and J by 0 bases, with 11 bases left in between.